This is a list of T cell receptor beta chains from one sample in a study of blood T cells in healthy people across ages. One entry per CDR3 protein results from TCRdb running MiXCR on the 5' RACE reads. The sample records hundreds of thousands of distinct CDR3 sequences, 22% being singletons. Sequencing was carried out using blood. Receptor source: a man aged 65-85 years in good health. CDR3s include the opening cysteine and the closing phenylalanine or tryptophan. Each record gives: clone size, V gene, CDR3 length, D gene, J gene, CDR3 protein, CDR3 DNA. The D gene is left open where the match is weak. Rows give clone size only sometimes, using once, few, many, or a class for an expanded clone.

few,TRBV18,15,-,TRBJ1-4,CASSPPSLGGEKLFF,TGTGCCAGCTCACCTCCCTCACTCGGGGGAGAAAAACTGTTTTTT
-,TRBV3-1,16,-,TRBJ2-6,CASSRRRLGGANVLTF,TGTGCCAGCAGCCGACGTCGACTCGGTGGGGCCAACGTCCTGACTTTC
-,TRBV12-3/TRBV12-4,13,TRBD1,TRBJ1-2,CASTRRAGGGYTF,TGTGCCAGCACCCGTCGGGCAGGGGGAGGCTACACCTTC
-,TRBV12-3/TRBV12-4,14,TRBD2,TRBJ2-3,CASSSGLERDTQYF,TGTGCCAGCAGTTCCGGACTAGAAAGAGATACGCAGTATTTT
-,TRBV5-1,15,TRBD1,TRBJ1-5,CASSLEGAQDQPQHF,TGCGCCAGCAGCTTGGAGGGGGCCCAGGATCAGCCCCAGCATTTT
few,TRBV15,14,-,TRBJ1-2,CATSRDLALNGHTF,TGTGCCACCAGCAGAGATTTGGCCCTAAATGGCCACACCTTC
-,TRBV11-1,17,TRBD1,TRBJ2-5,CASSLRPGTGGQETQYF,TGTGCCAGCAGCCTAAGGCCGGGGACAGGAGGGCAAGAGACCCAGTACTTC
few,TRBV7-9,14,-,TRBJ1-2,CASSTLGPLGGYTF,TGTGCCAGCAGCACCCTCGGCCCGTTAGGAGGCTACACCTTC
-,TRBV29-1,15,-,TRBJ2-6,CSAQFGGSGANVLTF,TGCAGCGCCCAGTTCGGAGGCTCTGGGGCCAACGTCCTGACTTTC
-,TRBV18,15,-,TRBJ2-1,CASSPYRGGNNEQFF,TGTGCCAGCTCTCCTTACAGGGGGGGAAACAATGAGCAGTTCTTC
-,TRBV3-1,16,-,TRBJ2-7,CASSQVTRTLSYEQYF,TGTGCCAGCAGCCAAGTTACAAGGACTCTATCCTACGAGCAGTACTTC
-,TRBV7-2,18,-,TRBJ1-4,CASSLNWRPSAGNEKLFF,TGTGCCAGCAGCTTAAATTGGAGGCCCTCAGCCGGGAATGAAAAACTGTTTTTT
-,TRBV11-2,14,TRBD2,TRBJ2-3,CASSRTRNTDTQYF,TGTGCCAGCAGCCGGACTAGGAACACAGATACGCAGTATTTT
-,TRBV27,15,-,TRBJ1-4,CASSFRGQTNEKLFF,TGTGCCAGCAGTTTCCGGGGCCAAACTAATGAAAAACTGTTTTTT
once,TRBV7-3,14,-,TRBJ1-2,CASSLRGGSYGYTF,TGTGCCAGCAGCTTAAGGGGGGGGAGTTATGGCTACACCTTC
-,TRBV11-2,12,TRBD1,TRBJ1-2,CASSLAGQGATF,TGTGCCAGCAGCTTAGCTGGACAGGGTGCCACCTTC
few,TRBV29-1,13,-,TRBJ1-1,CSVVRGGGTEAFF,TGCAGCGTTGTACGGGGGGGTGGAACTGAAGCTTTCTTT
few,TRBV12-3/TRBV12-4,14,-,TRBJ1-1,CASSFGGWRTEAFF,TGTGCCAGCAGTTTCGGGGGTTGGAGGACTGAAGCTTTCTTT
few,TRBV7-2,16,TRBD2,TRBJ2-1,CASSSTVAGAYNEQFF,TGTGCCAGCAGCTCAACAGTAGCGGGGGCCTACAATGAGCAGTTCTTC
many,TRBV10-1,13,-,TRBJ2-5,CASSDTAQETQYF,TGCGCCAGCAGTGACACAGCCCAAGAGACCCAGTACTTC
few,TRBV11-2,16,-,TRBJ2-1,CASSAARSTANNEQFF,TGTGCCAGCAGCGCAGCGAGATCCACGGCCAACAATGAGCAGTTCTTC
-,TRBV28,16,TRBD1,TRBJ2-5,CASSLLRGQGQETQYF,TGTGCCAGCAGTTTATTAAGGGGACAGGGACAAGAGACCCAGTACTTC
few,TRBV10-3,17,-,TRBJ2-5,CAKTLPGSRESQETQYF,TGTGCCAAAACTTTACCAGGATCTCGAGAGAGTCAAGAGACCCAGTACTTC
-,TRBV12-3/TRBV12-4,13,-,TRBJ1-2,CASSAGINYGYTF,TGTGCCAGCAGTGCAGGGATTAACTATGGCTACACCTTC
few,TRBV20-1,17,TRBD2,TRBJ2-1,CSAREGAGGPMGNEQFF,TGCAGTGCTAGAGAGGGAGCGGGGGGGCCGATGGGCAATGAGCAGTTCTTC
-,TRBV4-2,14,TRBD2,TRBJ2-1,CASSQVGLVDEQFF,TGTGCCAGCAGCCAAGTGGGACTAGTCGATGAGCAGTTCTTC
few,TRBV5-1,15,-,TRBJ2-2,CASSFEPGNTGELFF,TGCGCCAGCAGCTTTGAGCCCGGAAACACCGGGGAGCTGTTTTTT
-,TRBV11-2,14,TRBD2,TRBJ2-5,CAGSLVSGGETQYF,TGTGCCGGCAGCTTAGTTTCCGGGGGGGAGACCCAGTACTTC
-,TRBV28,16,TRBD1,TRBJ2-2,CASSATQGAGTGELFF,TGTGCCAGCAGTGCAACACAGGGGGCTGGCACCGGGGAGCTGTTTTTT
-,TRBV10-3,15,-,TRBJ2-3,CAINEDGLGTDTQYF,TGTGCCATCAATGAAGATGGGCTCGGCACAGATACGCAGTATTTT
few,TRBV20-1,14,TRBD2,TRBJ2-5,CSATPSGPQETQYF,TGCAGTGCTACTCCTAGCGGACCCCAAGAGACCCAGTACTTC
-,TRBV7-8,15,-,TRBJ1-1,CASSLDAMGNTEAFF,TGTGCCAGCAGCTTAGACGCAATGGGGAACACTGAAGCTTTCTTT
-,TRBV7-9,15,-,TRBJ1-1,CASSLVLTGPNEAFF,TGTGCCAGCAGCTTAGTCTTAACAGGCCCGAATGAAGCTTTCTTT
few,TRBV19,15,TRBD1,TRBJ2-7,CASRTQGASSYEQYF,TGTGCCAGTAGGACACAGGGGGCGAGCTCCTACGAGCAGTACTTC
-,TRBV5-1,16,TRBD2,TRBJ2-1,CASSQTSGGSLNEQFF,TGCGCCAGCAGCCAGACTAGCGGGGGGTCTCTCAATGAGCAGTTCTTC
-,TRBV6-5,16,TRBD1,TRBJ1-5,CTSSYSSRGSNQPQHF,TGTACCAGCAGTTACTCGAGCAGGGGGAGCAATCAGCCCCAGCATTTT
-,TRBV7-9,14,TRBD1,TRBJ1-2,CASSPSDRGYGYTF,TGTGCCAGCAGCCCGTCGGACAGGGGCTATGGCTACACCTTC
once,TRBV20-1,14,-,TRBJ2-7,CSASETGPSYEQYF,TGCAGTGCTAGTGAAACAGGACCCTCCTACGAGCAGTACTTC
-,TRBV6-5,16,-,TRBJ2-4,CASSPQTGRAKNIQYF,TGTGCCAGCAGTCCCCAAACAGGGAGGGCCAAAAACATTCAGTACTTC
-,TRBV11-2,15,-,TRBJ1-6,CASSLDGLFNSPLHF,TGTGCCAGCAGCTTAGATGGGTTATTTAATTCACCCCTCCACTTT
-,TRBV5-1,14,-,TRBJ1-2,CASSLDITNYGYTF,TGCGCCAGCAGCTTGGACATAACTAACTATGGCTACACCTTC
few,TRBV20-1,15,-,TRBJ2-1,CSARDGREVTDEQFF,TGCAGTGCTAGAGACGGACGAGAGGTAACGGATGAGCAGTTCTTC
few,TRBV6-6,13,-,TRBJ1-6,CASSYGTTPPLHF,TGTGCCAGCAGTTACGGGACAACACCACCCCTCCACTTT
few,TRBV7-2,15,TRBD2,TRBJ2-5,CASSPRLASSETQYF,TGTGCCAGCAGCCCCCGACTAGCCAGTTCGGAGACCCAGTACTTC
few,TRBV7-2,15,-,TRBJ2-7,CASSLESGGNYEQYF,TGTGCCAGCAGCTTAGAGTCGGGGGGCAACTACGAGCAGTACTTC
-,TRBV10-3,15,-,TRBJ2-7,CAISEPVGLGYEQYF,TGTGCCATCAGTGAACCCGTAGGACTGGGCTACGAGCAGTACTTC
few,TRBV6-5,15,-,TRBJ2-5,CASSYSGRTFGTQYF,TGTGCCAGCAGTTACTCAGGCAGGACCTTCGGGACCCAGTACTTC
few,TRBV25-1,15,TRBD1,TRBJ2-5,CASSAHRDSQETQYF,TGTGCCAGCAGTGCCCACCGGGACAGCCAAGAGACCCAGTACTTC
many,TRBV20-1,15,TRBD2,TRBJ2-7,CSASGLAGSSYEQYF,TGCAGTGCCTCAGGACTAGCGGGGAGCTCCTACGAGCAGTACTTC
-,TRBV7-2,15,-,TRBJ1-1,CASSLELGGGTEAFF,TGTGCCAGCAGCTTAGAGCTTGGGGGCGGCACTGAAGCTTTCTTT
few,TRBV6-6,16,-,TRBJ2-5,CASSYQERTVPETQYF,TGTGCCAGCAGTTACCAAGAACGGACAGTCCCGGAGACCCAGTACTTC
-,TRBV7-8,15,TRBD2,TRBJ2-5,CASSLVASGPGTQYF,TGTGCCAGCAGCTTAGTGGCTAGCGGGCCTGGGACCCAGTACTTC
-,TRBV7-2,15,-,TRBJ2-1,CASSLREIRYNEQFF,TGTGCCAGCAGCCTCAGGGAAATACGATACAATGAGCAGTTCTTC